This TCR beta chain was found in a study of OX40 agonist ivuxolimab in advanced cancers. J lost 4 bases, V lost 5 bases, and 4 bases had no gene match. The germline CDR1 and CDR2 sequences are SGHNT and YENEEA. The CDR3 sequence is 14 residues long. Assay: immunoSEQ multiplex PCR; the TCRdb copy retains only in-frame clones and omits some. In the table there are about 82,000 clones, 90% of which are singletons. This clone was counted a single time. Antigen: not known. Study-wide points: Expanded clones tended on average to be more numerous among CD8+ T cells than CD4+. The CD4+ and CD8+ T cells in the blood had expanded clonally by week 6 at 0.1 to 3.0 mg/kg. Normalized T-cell clonal expansion was also low in a subset of nonresponders.

V usage is TRBV11-3 and J usage is TRBJ2-5, with 10 bases identical to TRBD2. Sequenced here: CD4+ or CD8+ T cells sorted from blood, sampled in a trial of the OX40 agonist ivuxolimab. The source of this sequence is an adult with an advanced solid tumor such as melanoma, head and neck, liver or kidney cancer. In DNA, the CDR3 is TGTGCCAGCAGCGTAAGACTAGCGGGAGAGACCCAGTACTTC. Residues: CASSVRLAGETQYF.